The TCR beta chain described here comes from a study of CD8 T cells in ankylosing spondylitis. General observations from the study: Some of these motif variants have turned up before, in reports on reactive arthritis synovial fluid and blood. Roughly 8 highly homologous variants made up a TCR beta motif, and this motif appeared characteristic of ankylosing spondylitis blood. Matched ankylosing spondylitis synovial fluid reportedly contained a significantly enriched population of disease-linked clones.

This clonotype was observed at least ten times. Its antigen is unknown. The CDR3 loop spans 14 amino acids. V was shortened by 1 base and J by 3 bases, with 6 bases between the two germline ends. Germline V lookup: CDR1 SEHNR, CDR2 FQNEAQ (reference sequence). Construction of TCR beta libraries was performed using quantitative 5'-RACE with molecular barcodes. TCRdb re-called the 5' RACE reads with MiXCR, one entry per CDR3 protein. Of about 450,000 distinct CDR3 sequences in the sample, roughly a quarter were seen once. Sample: blood, either unsorted or a sorted T cell fraction (not recorded which). This TCR derives from a male donor with ankylosing spondylitis. The chain employs TRBV7-9 and TRBJ2-2, with D perhaps assigned TRBD1 or TRBD2 (5 bases each). The CDR3 DNA follows: TGTGCCAGCAGCTTAGGAGGGGACACCGGGGAGCTGTTTTTT. Translating it yields CASSLGGDTGELFF.